This T cell receptor (beta chain) was sequenced in a study of OX40 agonist ivuxolimab in advanced cancers. Turning to the study itself: Patients got intravenous ivuxolimab at 0.01 to 10 mg/kg every 2 weeks. Three patients responded partially, comprising one with hepatocellular carcinoma and two with cutaneous melanoma. Earlier anti-PD-1, anti-PD-L1 or anti-CTLA-4 therapy was permitted; about 39% had received some.

Data came from immunoSEQ multiplex PCR; TCRdb stores just in-frame clones and leaves some out. The sample lists fewer than 80,000 clones, 65% to 90% occurring once. Trimming pared 1 base from V and 6 bases from J, leaving 4 bases between. The CDR3 has 11 residues. The V gene's germline CDR1 is LGHNA and CDR2 YSLEER. People who had autoimmune disease history or systemic immunosuppression were excluded. Sequenced material: CD4+ or CD8+ T cells sorted from blood, taken in a trial of the OX40 agonist ivuxolimab. This sequence was found in an adult with an advanced solid tumor such as melanoma, head and neck, liver or kidney cancer. The chain uses TRBV4-3 and TRBJ2-7; D unresolved. The DNA for the CDR3 is TGCGCCAGCAGCCAAGCCGGCGAGCAGTACTTC. Translating it yields CASSQAGEQYF.